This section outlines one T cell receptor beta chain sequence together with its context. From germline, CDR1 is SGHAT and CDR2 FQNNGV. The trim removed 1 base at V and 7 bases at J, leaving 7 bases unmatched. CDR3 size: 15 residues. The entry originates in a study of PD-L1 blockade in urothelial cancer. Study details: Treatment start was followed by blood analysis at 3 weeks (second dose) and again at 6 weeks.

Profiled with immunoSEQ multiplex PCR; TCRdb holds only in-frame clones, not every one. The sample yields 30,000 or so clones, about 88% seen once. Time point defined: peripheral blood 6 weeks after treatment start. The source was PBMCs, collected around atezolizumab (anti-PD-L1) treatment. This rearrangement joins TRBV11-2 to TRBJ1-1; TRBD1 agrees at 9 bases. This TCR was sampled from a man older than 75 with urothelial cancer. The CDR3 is CASSLAQGTGYEAFF. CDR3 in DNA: TGTGCCAGCAGCTTAGCCCAAGGGACAGGGTATGAAGCTTTCTTT. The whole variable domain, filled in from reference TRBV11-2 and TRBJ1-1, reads EAGVAQSPRYKIIEKRQSVAFWCNPISGHATLYWYQQILGQGPKLLIQFQNNGVVDDSQLPKDRFSAERLKGVDSTLKIQPAKLEDSAVYLCASSLAQGTGYEAFFGQGTRLTVV.